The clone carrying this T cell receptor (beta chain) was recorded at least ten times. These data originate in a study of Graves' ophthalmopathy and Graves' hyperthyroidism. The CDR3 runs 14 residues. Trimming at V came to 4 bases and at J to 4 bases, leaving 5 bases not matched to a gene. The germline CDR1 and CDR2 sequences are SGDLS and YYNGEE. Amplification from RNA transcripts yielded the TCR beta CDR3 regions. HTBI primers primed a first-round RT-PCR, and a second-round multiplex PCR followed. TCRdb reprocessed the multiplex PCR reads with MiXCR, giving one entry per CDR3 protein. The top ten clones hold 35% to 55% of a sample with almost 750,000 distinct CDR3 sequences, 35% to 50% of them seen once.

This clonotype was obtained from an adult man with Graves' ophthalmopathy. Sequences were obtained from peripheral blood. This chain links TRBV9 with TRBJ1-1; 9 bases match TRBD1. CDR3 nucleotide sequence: TGTGCCAGCAGCTCCGGACAGGGGAGCACTGAAGCTTTCTTT. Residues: CASSSGQGSTEAFF.